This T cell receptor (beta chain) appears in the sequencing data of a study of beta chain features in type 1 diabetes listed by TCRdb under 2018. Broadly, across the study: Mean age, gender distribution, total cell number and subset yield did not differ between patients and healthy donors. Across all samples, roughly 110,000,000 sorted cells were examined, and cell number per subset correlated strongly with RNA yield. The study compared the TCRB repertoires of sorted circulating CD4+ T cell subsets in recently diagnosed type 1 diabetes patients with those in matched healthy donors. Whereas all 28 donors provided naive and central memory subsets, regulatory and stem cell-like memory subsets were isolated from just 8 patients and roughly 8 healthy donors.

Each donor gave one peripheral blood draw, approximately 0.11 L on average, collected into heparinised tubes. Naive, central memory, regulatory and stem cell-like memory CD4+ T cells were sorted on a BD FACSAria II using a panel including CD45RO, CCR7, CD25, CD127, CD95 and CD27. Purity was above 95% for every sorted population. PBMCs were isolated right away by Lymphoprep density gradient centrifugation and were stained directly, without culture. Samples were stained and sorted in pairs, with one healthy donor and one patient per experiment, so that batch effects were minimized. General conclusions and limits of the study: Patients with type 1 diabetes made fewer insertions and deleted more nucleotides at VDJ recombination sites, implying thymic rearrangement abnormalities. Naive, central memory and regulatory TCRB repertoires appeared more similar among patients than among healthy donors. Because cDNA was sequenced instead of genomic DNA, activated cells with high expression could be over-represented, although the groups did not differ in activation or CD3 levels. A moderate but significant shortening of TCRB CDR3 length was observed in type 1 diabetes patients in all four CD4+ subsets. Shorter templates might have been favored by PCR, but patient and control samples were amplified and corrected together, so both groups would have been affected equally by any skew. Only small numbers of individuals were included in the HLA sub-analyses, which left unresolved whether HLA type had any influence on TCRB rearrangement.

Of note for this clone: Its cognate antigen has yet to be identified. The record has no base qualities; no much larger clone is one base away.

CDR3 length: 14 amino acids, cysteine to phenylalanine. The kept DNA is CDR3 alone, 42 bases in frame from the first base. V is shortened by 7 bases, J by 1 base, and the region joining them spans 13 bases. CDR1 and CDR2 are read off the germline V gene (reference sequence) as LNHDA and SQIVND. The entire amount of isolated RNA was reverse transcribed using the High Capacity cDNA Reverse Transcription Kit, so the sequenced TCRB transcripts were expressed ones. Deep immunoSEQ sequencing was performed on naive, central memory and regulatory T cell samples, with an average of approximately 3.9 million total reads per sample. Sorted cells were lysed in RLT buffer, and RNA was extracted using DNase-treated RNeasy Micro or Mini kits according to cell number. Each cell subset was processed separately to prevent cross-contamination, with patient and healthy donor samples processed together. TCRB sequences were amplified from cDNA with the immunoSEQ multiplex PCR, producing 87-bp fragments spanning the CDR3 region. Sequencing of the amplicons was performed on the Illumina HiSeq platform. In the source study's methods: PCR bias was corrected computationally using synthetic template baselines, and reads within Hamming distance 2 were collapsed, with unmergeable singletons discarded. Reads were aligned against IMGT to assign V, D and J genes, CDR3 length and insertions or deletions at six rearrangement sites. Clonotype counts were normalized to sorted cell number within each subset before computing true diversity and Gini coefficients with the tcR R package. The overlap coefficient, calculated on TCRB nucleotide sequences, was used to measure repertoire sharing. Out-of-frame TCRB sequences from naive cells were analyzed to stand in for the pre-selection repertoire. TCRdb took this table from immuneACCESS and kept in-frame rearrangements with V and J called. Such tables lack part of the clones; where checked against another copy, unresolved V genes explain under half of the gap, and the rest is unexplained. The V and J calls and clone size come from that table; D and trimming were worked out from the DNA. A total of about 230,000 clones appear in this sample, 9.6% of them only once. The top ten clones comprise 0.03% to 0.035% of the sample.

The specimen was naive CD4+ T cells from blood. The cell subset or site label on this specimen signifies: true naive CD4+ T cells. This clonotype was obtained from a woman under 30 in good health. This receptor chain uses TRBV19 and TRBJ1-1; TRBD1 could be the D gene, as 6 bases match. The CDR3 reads CASIEDRWNTEAFF. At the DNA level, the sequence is TGTGCCAGTATAGAGGACAGATGGAACACTGAAGCTTTCTTT.